This paragraph reports one T cell receptor beta chain. Its target is unknown. This sample is drawn from a study of cytomegalovirus exposure and HLA in healthy donors. General study results and limits: Prediction of most subjects' HLA-A and HLA-B alleles by TCR beta sequences was reportedly accurate. Associated with cytomegalovirus, according to the listing, were 150 to 200 TCR beta chains.

Use of 60 Vbeta and 13 Jbeta primers characterized the PCR. This table comes from immunoSEQ multiplex PCR, and its TCRdb copy is limited to in-frame clones, with some not included. The repertoire holds 85,000 to 130,000 clones, with around 80% as singletons. Trimming removed 6 bases from V and 7 bases from J, with 13 bases in between. Per germline, CDR1 SNHLY and CDR2 FYNNEI. This CDR3 has 13 residues. The clonotype was recovered from a woman between 45 and 60 years old in good health and CMV-seropositive. The genes are TRBV2 and TRBJ1-5; D call uncertain. Sequencing was done on a sample of PBMCs. CDR3 region: CASRNSGGQPQHF. The DNA of the CDR3 is TGTGCCAGCAGGAATAGCGGAGGGCAGCCCCAGCATTTT.